Following are 6 T cell receptor beta chains from one sample sequenced in a study of blood T cell repertoires in COVID-19. Produced via immunoSEQ multiplex PCR; TCRdb's table is partial and in-frame only. The sample lists about 78,000 clones, 90% occurring once. The specimen was peripheral blood. The origin of the receptors is a woman of 80 years or more with active or convalescent COVID-19.

The CDR3 DNA is TGTGCCAGCACCTTCCTAGTACCGGGACAAACCTACGAGCAGTACTTC. It translates to CASTFLVPGQTYEQYF. This chain joins TRBV28 and TRBJ2-7; a possible D gene is TRBD1 (6 bases). Germline CDR1 reads MDHEN; CDR2 reads SYDVKM. The ends were cut back, 7 bases at V and 2 bases at J, with 21 bases in the middle. The CDR3 extends over 16 amino acids.

The V call is TRBV19, the J call TRBJ1-1; D is unclear. V was pared by 1 base and J by 3 bases, with 6 bases between. The length of the CDR3 is 13 residues. In germline, CDR1 is LNHDA, CDR2 SQIVND (reference sequence). CDR3 bases: TGTGCCAGTAGTATAGGACATTACACTGAAGCTTTCTTT. Its protein product is CASSIGHYTEAFF.

The CDR3 coding sequence is TGTGCCAGCCAACCTCGAGGTGGCAATCAGCCCCAGCATTTT. Its protein is CASQPRGGNQPQHF. The genes are TRBV25-1 and TRBJ1-5; D is uncertain. The CDR3 runs 14 residues. The germline gives CDR1 MGHDK, CDR2 SYGVNS. V was shortened by 8 bases and J by 2 bases, with 13 bases between the two germline ends.

The rearrangement uses TRBV27 and TRBJ2-2; TRBD1 might be the D (7 bases). This CDR3 has 16 amino acids. Germline values: CDR1 MNHEY, CDR2 SMNVEV (reference sequence). V was cut by 2 bases and J by 7 bases, with 17 bases left in between. CDR3 sequence reads: CASSLQGGRRGGELFF. Here the CDR3 DNA reads TGTGCCAGCAGTTTACAGGGGGGTAGACGGGGCGGGGAGCTGTTTTTT.

The gene calls are TRBV11-2 and TRBJ1-1; 7 bases align to TRBD1. Losses at the gene ends were 4 bases for V and 4 bases for J; bases not matched to a gene: 6. Germline CDR1 and CDR2: SGHAT and FQNNGV. CDR3 length equals 14 residues. The CDR3, as DNA: TGTGCCAGCAGCTCTGAGGACAGGAGCACTGAAGCTTTCTTT. Its protein is CASSSEDRSTEAFF.

The chain combines TRBV5-5 with TRBJ2-7; tentative D call: TRBD2 (6 bases). The V gene lost 2 bases and the J gene lost 1 base, with 10 bases spanning the gap. Per germline, CDR1 SGHKS and CDR2 YYEKEE (reference sequence). CDR3 length: 14 amino acids. CDR3 region: CASSFAEGSYEQYF. The CDR3 bases are TGTGCCAGCAGCTTTGCGGAGGGATCCTACGAGCAGTACTTC.